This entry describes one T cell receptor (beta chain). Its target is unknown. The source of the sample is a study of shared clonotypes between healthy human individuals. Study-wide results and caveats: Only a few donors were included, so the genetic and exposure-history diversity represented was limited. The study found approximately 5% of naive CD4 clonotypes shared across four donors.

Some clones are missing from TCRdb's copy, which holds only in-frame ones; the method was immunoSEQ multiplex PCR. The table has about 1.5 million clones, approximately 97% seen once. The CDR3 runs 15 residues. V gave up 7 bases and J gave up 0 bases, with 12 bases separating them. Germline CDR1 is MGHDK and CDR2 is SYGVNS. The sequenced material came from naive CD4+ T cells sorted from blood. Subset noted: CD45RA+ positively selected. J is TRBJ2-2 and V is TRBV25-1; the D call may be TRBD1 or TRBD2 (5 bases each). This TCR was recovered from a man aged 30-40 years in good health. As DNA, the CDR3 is TGTGCCAGCATGAGGGGAAGCCCGAACACCGGGGAGCTGTTTTTT. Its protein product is CASMRGSPNTGELFF.